This T cell receptor (beta chain) was obtained from a study of blood T cell repertoires in COVID-19. About the research overall: The United States, Italy and Spain provided the acute and convalescent COVID-19 samples. Nucleic acid was either cDNA or gDNA, and it came from T cells, B-cell-depleted T cells, or PBMCs.

In its sample, this clone was seen a few times. Authors' data handling: Amplification from reference gene primers served as the basis for estimated nucleated cell counts. Clones were read by immunoSEQ multiplex PCR, and TCRdb kept only the in-frame ones, dropping some. From that table come the V and J calls and clone size; the DNA was used to work out D and trimming. The sample includes under 150,000 clones, about four fifths of them seen just once. Germline-derived CDR1 and CDR2 are LGHNT and FRNRAP. V lost 1 base, J lost 9 bases, and 8 bases stayed unmatched. The CDR3 sequence is 15 residues long. The chain is built from TRBV12-5 and TRBJ1-5; TRBD1 agrees at 8 bases. This TCR was recovered from a man older than 75 with active or convalescent COVID-19. The sequenced sample consisted of peripheral blood. CDR3 sequence (DNA): TGTGCTAGTGGTTTGGATCAGGGGGCAGGAGGGCCCCAGCATTTT. This gives the protein CASGLDQGAGGPQHF.